The 27 T cell receptor beta chains below all came from one sample that was sequenced in a study of CD8+ T cells in alopecia areata. As the sequencing template, cDNA was produced by extracting RNA and reverse transcribing it. Sequenced by immunoSEQ multiplex PCR; TCRdb stores in-frame clones only, minus some. The sample carries hundreds of thousands of clones, about three fifths recorded once. The treatment denotes: oral pan-JAK inhibitor, 5-10 mg twice daily. Sequencing was performed on CD4+ T cells sorted from blood, taken around week 54, from a patient treated with tofacitinib. Receptors originate from a human donor with alopecia areata.

The chain combines TRBV27 with TRBJ2-5, with 8 bases identical to TRBD2. Losses at the gene ends were 5 bases for V and 2 bases for J; bases not matched to a gene: 4. The germline V gene encodes CDR1 MNHEY and CDR2 SMNVEV (reference sequence). CDR3 size: 14 residues. CDR3 in DNA: TGTGCCAGCAGTATAGCGGGGTCACAAGAGACCCAGTACTTC. It is translated as CASSIAGSQETQYF.

The CDR3 DNA sequence: TGTGCCAGCAGTATAGCGGGGGGGCGCACAGATACGCAGTATTTT. Its protein is CASSIAGGRTDTQYF. This chain uses TRBV2 with TRBJ2-3; 11 bases line up with TRBD2. Trimming at V came to 5 bases and at J to 1 base, leaving 2 bases not matched to a gene. The germline CDR1 and CDR2 sequences are SNHLY and FYNNEI. This CDR3 contains 15 residues. Complete variable domain (other parts from reference TRBV2 and TRBJ2-3): EPEVTQTPSHQVTQMGQEVILRCVPISNHLYFYWYRQILGQKVEFLVSFYNNEISEKSEIFDDQFSVERPDGSNFTLKIRSTKLEDSAMYFCASSIAGGRTDTQYFGPGTRLTVL.

The chain uses TRBV30 and TRBJ1-1; no clear D gene. The CDR3 consists of 14 residues. In germline, CDR1 is GTSNPN, CDR2 SVGIG (reference sequence). Trimming removed 5 bases at V and 1 base at J, with 14 bases between. The CDR3 DNA sequence: TGTGCCTGGTGTGGGCCGGCGGCGAACACTGAAGCTTTCTTT. Translated, it gives CAWCGPAANTEAFF.

The V gene is TRBV4-1, the J gene TRBJ1-6; D not certain. Germline-derived CDR1 and CDR2 are MGHRA and YSYEKL. The CDR3 is 18 residues long. The V gene lost 2 bases and the J gene lost 6 bases, with 20 bases spanning the gap. CDR3 DNA sequence: TGCGCCAGCAGCCAACTCCGGGCTACCCCCAGTAGTAATTCACCCCTCCACTTT. Translating it yields CASSQLRATPSSNSPLHF.

DNA of the CDR3: TGTGCCAGCAGCGCAGGGACTAGTCTAGACTACGAGCAGTACTTC. Its protein is CASSAGTSLDYEQYF. The chain combines TRBV9 with TRBJ2-7; TRBD2 matches 8 bases. The CDR3 extends over 15 amino acids. V shed 3 bases, J shed 3 bases, and the junction held 8 bases outside the gene matches. The V gene's germline CDR1 is SGDLS and CDR2 YYNGEE.

The chain recombines TRBV27 with TRBJ1-2; 11 nucleotides match TRBD1. Trimming removed 4 bases from V and 2 bases from J; junction bases left unmatched: 3. This CDR3 has 15 amino acids. From germline, CDR1 is MNHEY and CDR2 SMNVEV (reference sequence). The CDR3 protein is CASSYGTGGNYGYTF. The DNA of the CDR3 is TGTGCCAGCAGTTACGGGACAGGGGGAAACTATGGCTACACCTTC.

The rearrangement uses TRBV30 and TRBJ2-1; 7 bases line up with TRBD2. The CDR3 contains 12 residues. Germline loops: CDR1 GTSNPN, CDR2 SVGIG (reference sequence). With 0 bases clipped from V and 14 bases from J, the junction kept 7 bases outside the gene matches. The CDR3 spells CAWSVLWGGEFF. DNA for the CDR3: TGTGCCTGGAGTGTACTATGGGGGGGTGAGTTCTTC.

The chain carries TRBV30 and TRBJ2-1, with D unresolved. This CDR3 comprises 10 residues. Trimming stripped 2 bases from V and 15 bases from J, with 11 bases between. Germline CDR1 is GTSNPN and CDR2 is SVGIG (reference sequence). This CDR3 is CAWSRTRVFF. Written as DNA, the CDR3 is TGTGCCTGGAGTAGGACCCGGGTGTTCTTC.

The rearrangement uses TRBV6-5 and TRBJ1-2; D gene ambiguous. The CDR3 has 13 amino acids. V was cut by 6 bases and J by 3 bases, with 11 bases left in between. CDR1 and CDR2 (germline): MNHEY, SVGAGI. The CDR3 spells CASSLDKDYGYTF. CDR3 DNA: TGTGCCAGCAGCCTCGACAAGGACTATGGCTACACCTTC.

V gene TRBV5-6 combines with J gene TRBJ2-2; D is possibly TRBD1 (6 bases). Between the trimmed V and J ends, which lost 3 bases and 0 bases, there was a span of 21 bases. The CDR3 has 19 residues. The germline gives CDR1 SGHDT, CDR2 YYEEEE. The CDR3 loop is CASSWRIGTHYPNTGELFF. CDR3 DNA sequence: TGTGCCAGCAGCTGGAGGATCGGGACACACTATCCGAACACCGGGGAGCTGTTTTTT.

The chain uses TRBV6-1 and TRBJ2-3; possibly TRBD1 for D (5 bases). Trimming left V 5 bases short and J 5 bases short, with 5 bases between. Germline CDR1 MNHNS, CDR2 SASEGT. This CDR3 is 11 amino acids long. The DNA of the CDR3 is TGTGCCAGCAGTCAGGGAGATACGCAGTATTTT. Translating gives CASSQGDTQYF.

The chain couples TRBV5-1 to TRBJ2-5; 7 nucleotides match TRBD1. The V gene's germline CDR1 is SGHRS and CDR2 YFSETQ. The length of the CDR3 is 16 residues. V gave up 2 bases and J gave up 4 bases; unmatched junction bases: 11. CDR3 in DNA: TGCGCCAGCAGCTTCCGAAAGGACAGGCTCGGAGAGACCCAGTACTTC. Residues: CASSFRKDRLGETQYF.

Only a few counts were recorded for this clone. CDR3 residues: CASGGRYGYTF. Here the CDR3 DNA reads TGTGCCAGCGGAGGACGGTATGGCTACACCTTC. This chain connects TRBV11-2 to TRBJ1-2; the D is unclear. Germline V gene data show CDR1 as SGHAT and CDR2 as FQNNGV. The CDR3 runs to 11 residues. V gave up 8 bases and J gave up 5 bases, with 9 bases separating them.

CDR3 region: CSAGTGSEAFF. CDR3 in DNA: TGCAGTGCTGGGACAGGTTCTGAAGCTTTCTTT. This chain uses TRBV20-1 with TRBJ1-1, with 8 bases identical to TRBD1. Germline CDR1 and CDR2: DFQATT and SNEGSKA (reference sequence). V was pared by 5 bases and J by 6 bases, with 2 bases of the junction left unmatched. The CDR3 contains 11 residues.

The V call is TRBV5-4, the J call TRBJ1-6; TRBD1 is a possible D gene (6 bases). Germline values: CDR1 SGHNT, CDR2 YYREEE (reference sequence). The CDR3 extends over 14 amino acids. With 3 bases removed from V and 6 bases from J, the gap between germline ends came to 10 bases. CDR3 residues: CASSSGTTNSPLHF. The CDR3 region has the DNA TGTGCCAGCAGCTCAGGGACAACTAATTCACCCCTCCACTTT.

This clone was picked up a small number of times. Other DNA sequences in this specimen translate into the identical CDR3. This chain links TRBV29-1 with TRBJ2-5, with 9 bases fitting TRBD2. The junction had 4 bases not matched to a gene; V was cut back by 3 bases and J by 5 bases. The CDR3 loop spans 13 amino acids. Germline lookup yields CDR1 SQVTM and CDR2 ANQGSEA. The CDR3 sequence: CSVERGGRETQYF. The CDR3 nucleotides read TGCAGCGTTGAGCGGGGGGGCCGCGAGACCCAGTACTTC.

The chain carries TRBV18 and TRBJ2-2, with 10 bases that match TRBD2. Trimming removed 3 bases from V and 9 bases from J; junction bases left unmatched: 13. Germline V CDR1 and CDR2: KGHSH, LQKENI. This CDR3 is built from 17 residues. The CDR3 DNA sequence: TGTGCCAGCTCACCTCCGGGACTAGCGAAGGGGGACCGGGAGCTGTTTTTT. This gives the protein CASSPPGLAKGDRELFF.

This clone was observed a single time. The chain links TRBV7-9 to TRBJ2-7, with D possibly being TRBD2 (5 bases). This CDR3 is built from 12 residues. Between the trimmed V and J ends, which lost 11 bases and 4 bases, there was a span of 15 bases. In germline, CDR1 is SEHNR, CDR2 FQNEAQ (reference sequence). CDR3 residues: CASSNGVYEQYF. CDR3 DNA: TGTGCCTCTAGCAACGGGGTGTACGAGCAGTACTTC.

This clone has more than one count but fewer than ten. The V call is TRBV5-1, the J call TRBJ2-1; 7 bases align to TRBD2. The V and J ends lost 0 bases and 0 bases, in that order; junction bases with no gene match: 6. The CDR3 is 17 amino acids. Per the germline V gene, CDR1 is SGHRS and CDR2 is YFSETQ. The CDR3 reads CASSLAPPGGSYNEQFF. CDR3 coding DNA: TGCGCCAGCAGCTTGGCACCTCCGGGGGGCTCCTACAATGAGCAGTTCTTC.

The table lists this clone with a few counts. This sequence joins TRBV7-9 and TRBJ2-1; a possible D gene is TRBD2 (6 bases). Germline V gene lookup returns CDR1 SEHNR and CDR2 FQNEAQ (reference sequence). The CDR3 loop spans 15 amino acids. Trimming removed 2 bases at V and 8 bases at J, with 16 bases between. The CDR3 coding sequence is TGTGCCAGCAGCTTACGGCGCGGGGCAGGCGATGAGCAGTTCTTC. Its protein product is CASSLRRGAGDEQFF.

This clone has just a few counts. This chain uses TRBV29-1 with TRBJ2-7; 9 bases map to TRBD1. The germline V gene encodes CDR1 SQVTM and CDR2 ANQGSEA. The V and J ends lost 4 bases and 5 bases, in that order; junction bases with no gene match: 3. This CDR3 contains 12 residues. DNA of the CDR3: TGCAGCGTTGGGACAGGGGTCCACGAGCAGTACTTC. Encoded protein: CSVGTGVHEQYF.

The J gene is TRBJ1-3, the V gene TRBV25-1, with unresolved D. The CDR3 is 14 amino acids. V shed 0 bases and J shed 3 bases, with 6 bases lying between them. Per the germline V gene, CDR1 is MGHDK and CDR2 is SYGVNS. The chain's CDR3 is CASSEYPDGNTIYF. As DNA, the CDR3 is TGTGCCAGCAGTGAATATCCGGATGGAAACACCATATATTTT.

This rearrangement joins TRBV7-9 to TRBJ2-6, with unresolved D. The CDR3 loop spans 15 amino acids. Deletions cut 6 bases from V and 0 bases from J, with 9 bases between. Germline lookup yields CDR1 SEHNR and CDR2 FQNEAQ (reference sequence). Here the CDR3 reads CASRVASSGANVLTF. As DNA, the CDR3 is TGTGCCAGCAGGGTTGCGAGCTCTGGGGCCAACGTCCTGACTTTC.

A single count supports this clone. V is TRBV30 and J is TRBJ2-6, with a possible D match to TRBD1 (5 bases). Germline-derived CDR1 and CDR2 are GTSNPN and SVGIG (reference sequence). Trimming took 5 bases from V and 0 from J, leaving 14 bases between them. The CDR3 is made up of 16 amino acids. The CDR3 nucleotides read TGTGCCTGGTCCAGGACAAAGAGCTCTGGGGCCAACGTCCTGACTTTC. Its protein product is CAWSRTKSSGANVLTF.

This clone turned up a few times. This chain uses TRBV27 with TRBJ2-3, with a weak D call TRBD1 (5 bases). This CDR3 is built from 15 residues. Deletions cut 2 bases from V and 3 bases from J, with 12 bases between. CDR1 MNHEY and CDR2 SMNVEV come from the germline V gene (reference sequence). This CDR3 is CASSLKGQGTDTQYF. For the CDR3, the DNA is TGTGCCAGCAGTTTAAAGGGGCAGGGTACAGATACGCAGTATTTT.

This clone was counted only a few times. The CDR3 DNA reads TGTGCCAGCAGCCCGGGGACTAGCGGGGGGGCCTCCCGCGAGCAGTACTTC. Translating it yields CASSPGTSGGASREQYF. This rearrangement joins TRBV4-2 to TRBJ2-7; 16 bases are a match to TRBD2. Trimming removed 4 bases from V and 6 bases from J; junction bases left unmatched: 9. This CDR3 comprises 17 residues. The germline gives CDR1 LGHNA, CDR2 YNFKEQ.

J is TRBJ2-2 and V is TRBV6-5, with 8 bases fitting TRBD2. The J segment lost 9 bases and the V segment lost 1 base, leaving 4 bases of the junction unmatched. The V gene's germline CDR1 is MNHEY and CDR2 SVGAGI. The CDR3 consists of 14 residues. The DNA of the CDR3 is TGTGCCAGCAGTTACTTAGCGGGGACTTGGGAGCTGTTTTTT. Translation gives CASSYLAGTWELFF.